The next 24 T cell receptor beta chains were all read from a single sample in a study of T cells in Graves' hyperthyroidism and ophthalmopathy. Using RNA transcripts as the source, TCR beta CDR3 regions were amplified. The HTBI set primed first-round TCR CDR3 RT-PCR. From the multiplex PCR reads, TCRdb called clonotypes with MiXCR, one entry per CDR3 protein. The table has hundreds of thousands of distinct CDR3 sequences, approximately 42% seen once. Sequences were obtained from peripheral blood or thyroid tissue (not recorded which). The receptors stem from an adult man with Graves' disease, either hyperthyroidism or ophthalmopathy (not recorded which).

This clonotype showed up many times. This rearrangement joins TRBV6-1 to TRBJ1-5; D remains unclear. This CDR3 region has 12 residues. Germline lookup yields CDR1 MNHNS and CDR2 SASEGT. Trimming removed 1 base from V and 6 bases from J, with 4 bases in between. The CDR3 loop is CASSEGVQPQHF. The CDR3 DNA follows: TGTGCCAGCAGTGAAGGGGTTCAGCCCCAGCATTTT.

This clonotype was observed many times. The rearrangement uses TRBV2 and TRBJ1-6; D possibly corresponds to TRBD1 (5 bases). Germline CDR1 SNHLY, CDR2 FYNNEI. V was trimmed by 6 bases and J by 12 bases, leaving 15 bases between them. The CDR3 spans 13 residues. The CDR3 loop reads CASRTVEGVPLHF. The CDR3 bases are TGTGCCAGCAGGACAGTCGAAGGGGTACCCCTCCACTTT.

The chain uses TRBV29-1 and TRBJ2-7; 7 positions match TRBD2. This CDR3 has 12 amino acids. Germline loops: CDR1 SQVTM, CDR2 ANQGSEA. CDR3 loop: CSHPGGSSEQYF. CDR3 in DNA: TGCAGTCACCCGGGAGGTTCTAGCGAGCAGTACTTC.

The rearrangement links TRBV20-1 to TRBJ1-5; maybe TRBD1 (6 bases). The CDR3 spans 17 residues. The V gene lost 0 bases and the J gene lost 1 base, with 16 bases spanning the gap. CDR1 is DFQATT and CDR2 is SNEGSKA in the germline V gene (reference sequence). CDR3 DNA: TGCAGTGCTAGAGATCTGAGGGGACATGAGAGCAATCAGCCCCAGCATTTT. Amino acid sequence: CSARDLRGHESNQPQHF.

As to this clonotype: The junction and the germline gene differ at one end; a read error may be behind it. The rearrangement uses TRBV16 and TRBJ1-4, with 7 positions matching TRBD1. The CDR3 runs 15 residues. The germline CDR1 and CDR2 sequences are KGHSY and FQNENV. CDR3 in amino acids: CASSLRDSGNEELFF. The CDR3 DNA reads TGTGCCAGCAGCCTCCGGGACAGCGGTAATGAAGAACTGTTTTTT.

This clonotype was found many times. This rearrangement joins TRBV19 to TRBJ1-2; a possible D gene is TRBD1 (6 bases). V lost 3 bases to trimming and J lost 10 bases, with 12 bases between them. Germline V gene sequence: CDR1 LNHDA, CDR2 SQIVND (reference sequence). The CDR3 loop spans 12 amino acids. The DNA of the CDR3 is TGTGCCAGTAGTATCAGGGGCGGATACTACACCTTC. This codes for CASSIRGGYYTF.

This clonotype was counted between two and nine times. The chain uses TRBV7-2 and TRBJ2-7; TRBD1 agrees at 8 bases. The CDR3 covers 14 residues. V trimming: 4 bases; J trimming: 3 bases; junction bases outside the gene matches: 5. Germline V gene data show CDR1 as SGHTA and CDR2 as FQGNSA. The CDR3 coding sequence is TGTGCCAGCAGCTGGGACAGGATGAGCTACGAGCAGTACTTC. This gives the protein CASSWDRMSYEQYF.

This clonotype came up a few times. The V call is TRBV7-2, the J call TRBJ1-2; D unresolved. The V gene lost 6 bases and the J gene lost 2 bases, with 13 bases spanning the gap. From germline, CDR1 is SGHTA and CDR2 FQGNSA. The CDR3 covers 14 residues. CDR3 in DNA: TGTGCCAGCAGGGCTACGGCGGGGAACTATGGCTACACCTTC. Protein sequence: CASRATAGNYGYTF.

The sample holds many counts of this clonotype. The V gene is TRBV29-1, the J gene TRBJ1-2, with D perhaps matching TRBD1 (6 bases). This CDR3 is built from 13 residues. The V end lost 3 bases, the J end lost 7 bases, and 15 bases lay between the germline ends. CDR1 is SQVTM, CDR2 ANQGSEA, per germline. The CDR3 bases are TGCAGCGTTGATGGTCCCGGGGGCAGTGGCTACACCTTC. Translation: CSVDGPGGSGYTF.

This clonotype has at least ten counts. The chain combines TRBV19 with TRBJ2-6; D possibly corresponds to TRBD2 (5 bases). CDR3 length equals 15 residues. Germline CDR1 is LNHDA and CDR2 is SQIVND (reference sequence). Trimming cost V 6 bases and J 2 bases, with 11 bases left between them. The CDR3 nucleotides read TGTGCCAGTAGCTCCGGGGTAGCTGGGGCCAACGTCCTGACTTTC. This translates into CASSSGVAGANVLTF.

This clonotype came up many times. This chain connects TRBV20-1 to TRBJ2-5; 7 bases fit TRBD2. Germline lookup yields CDR1 DFQATT and CDR2 SNEGSKA (reference sequence). The CDR3 loop spans 15 amino acids. With 3 bases clipped from V and 0 bases from J, the junction kept 7 bases outside the gene matches. The CDR3 DNA sequence: TGCAGTGCTAGTGCATCGGGAGGACACCAAGAGACCCAGTACTTC. Its translation is CSASASGGHQETQYF.

This clonotype was counted many times. The genes are TRBV20-1 and TRBJ2-5; TRBD2 matches 11 bases. The CDR3 has 13 amino acids. Losses at the gene ends were 4 bases for V and 5 bases for J; bases not matched to a gene: 3. Germline assignment: CDR1 DFQATT and CDR2 SNEGSKA (reference sequence). The CDR3 DNA follows: TGCAGTGCTACTAGCGGGGGGTCGGAGACCCAGTACTTC. This sequence encodes CSATSGGSETQYF.

The table lists this clonotype with a few counts. This chain links TRBV29-1 with TRBJ2-7; D might be TRBD2 (5 bases). The germline V and J ends were trimmed by 2 bases and 0 bases, with 11 bases remaining between them. This CDR3 has 14 residues. The V gene's germline CDR1 is SQVTM and CDR2 ANQGSEA. The CDR3, as DNA: TGCAGCGTTGAAAGAGCGGATAGCTCCTACGAGCAGTACTTC. Its translation: CSVERADSSYEQYF.

This clonotype appeared a few times. The CDR3 DNA reads as TGTGCCAGTAGTATCCGGGACAGGCCGCACTATGGCTACACCTTC. Its translation: CASSIRDRPHYGYTF. The chain is built from TRBV19 and TRBJ1-2; 8 bases are a match to TRBD1. The V and J ends lost 3 bases and 3 bases, in that order; junction bases with no gene match: 6. Germline CDR1 and CDR2: LNHDA and SQIVND (reference sequence). This CDR3 has 15 residues.

This clonotype has a count of ten or more. This chain joins TRBV20-1 and TRBJ1-1; D gene uncertain. Trimming left V 2 bases short and J 1 base short, with 11 bases between. The germline CDR1 and CDR2 sequences are DFQATT and SNEGSKA (reference sequence). CDR3 length: 14 amino acids. The DNA of the CDR3 is TGCAGTGCTAGAAGGGCAGCGAAGAACACTGAAGCTTTCTTT. It codes for CSARRAAKNTEAFF.

On this clonotype itself: Being one base from a much bigger clone, this may be a read error. The CDR3 DNA sequence: TGTGCCAGCAGCTTAGTCAGTGGGAACACTCAAGCTTTCTTT. This encodes CASSLVSGNTQAFF. The chain links TRBV7-2 to TRBJ1-1, with D unresolved. CDR1 is SGHTA, CDR2 FQGNSA, per germline. CDR3 length: 14 amino acids.

The V gene is TRBV25-1, the J gene TRBJ1-4; unclear D gene. CDR3 length: 14 amino acids. Germline V gives CDR1 MGHDK, CDR2 SYGVNS. Trimming pared 5 bases from V and 5 bases from J, leaving 12 bases between. The CDR3 DNA reads TGTGCCAGCAGTTTATCGGATATAAATGAAAAACTGTTTTTT. Encoded protein: CASSLSDINEKLFF.

This chain links TRBV10-3 with TRBJ1-6; D unclear. This CDR3 has 15 amino acids. With 0 bases removed from V and 7 bases from J, the gap between germline ends came to 10 bases. From germline, CDR1 is ENHRY and CDR2 SYGVKD. This CDR3 is CAISESLGGNSPLHF. The CDR3 DNA follows: TGTGCCATCAGTGAGTCATTGGGTGGGAATTCACCCCTCCACTTT.

This clonotype showed up just a few times. This may be a read error, as it is one base from a much larger clone. Likely a read error: the CDR3 ends without its conserved phenylalanine or tryptophan. This chain uses TRBV29-1 with TRBJ1-2, with D possibly matching TRBD1 (5 bases). CDR3 length: 11 amino acids. CDR1 and CDR2 (germline): SQVTM, ANQGSEA. Between the trimmed V and J ends, which lost 5 bases and 4 bases, there was a span of 8 bases. CDR3 sequence: CSVLTGYGYTL. CDR3 nucleotides: TGCAGCGTTCTCACAGGCTATGGCTACACCCTC.

In this sample, this clonotype turned up many times. The chain is built from TRBV7-9 and TRBJ1-6; D gene ambiguous. This CDR3 is 14 amino acids long. V was pared by 5 bases and J by 8 bases, with 13 bases between. In germline, CDR1 is SEHNR, CDR2 FQNEAQ (reference sequence). CDR3 DNA: TGTGCCAGCAGCCCGACCGACGCTTATTCACCCCTCCACTTT. Translation: CASSPTDAYSPLHF.

On this clonotype: This clone may be a read error of a much larger clone one base away. V and J are TRBV7-8 and TRBJ2-7, with 8 bases identical to TRBD1. Looked up from germline, CDR1 is SGHVS and CDR2 is FQNEAQ. There are 15 residues in the CDR3. V was clipped by 5 bases and J by 0 bases; unmatched bases: 6. The CDR3 reads CASSASDRDSYEQYF. The CDR3 DNA follows: TGTGCCAGCAGCGCCTCGGACAGGGACTCCTACGAGCAGTACTTC.

This clonotype was seen only once. The chain employs TRBV19 and TRBJ2-2; unclear D gene. CDR3 length equals 15 residues. Germline V gene lookup returns CDR1 LNHDA and CDR2 SQIVND (reference sequence). The V end lost 7 bases, the J end lost 1 base, and 13 bases lay between the germline ends. For the CDR3, the DNA is TGTGCCAGTAAATTCTCGACGGAGAACACCGGGGAGCTGTTTTTT. It specifies CASKFSTENTGELFF.

Regarding this clonotype: This may stem from a read error, because a much larger clone lies one nucleotide away. V usage is TRBV29-1 and J usage is TRBJ2-5, with 7 bases lining up with TRBD1. This CDR3 is built from 16 residues. Germline CDR1 and CDR2: SQVTM and ANQGSEA. The CDR3 protein is CGVDGRGFGRKETQYF. In nucleotides, the CDR3 is TGCGGCGTTGATGGCAGGGGGTTTGGTAGAAAAGAGACCCAGTACTTC.

The chain employs TRBV25-1 and TRBJ1-6; possibly TRBD1 for D (5 bases). V lost 8 bases and J lost 5, with 16 bases in between. CDR3 length: 15 residues. Germline V gene sequence: CDR1 MGHDK, CDR2 SYGVNS. CDR3 sequence: CASVPGTEHNSPLHF. CDR3 nucleotides: TGTGCCAGCGTTCCAGGGACTGAACATAATTCACCCCTCCACTTT.